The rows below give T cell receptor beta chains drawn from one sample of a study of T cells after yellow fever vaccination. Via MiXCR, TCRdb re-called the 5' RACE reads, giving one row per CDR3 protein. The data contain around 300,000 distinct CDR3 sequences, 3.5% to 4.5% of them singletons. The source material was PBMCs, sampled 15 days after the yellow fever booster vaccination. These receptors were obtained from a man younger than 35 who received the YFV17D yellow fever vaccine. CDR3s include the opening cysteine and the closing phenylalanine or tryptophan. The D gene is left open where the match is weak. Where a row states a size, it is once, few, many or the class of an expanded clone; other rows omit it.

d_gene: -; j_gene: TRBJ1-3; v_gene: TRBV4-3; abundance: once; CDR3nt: TGCGCCAGCAGCCAATACCTAGGTTACACCATATATTTT; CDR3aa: CASSQYLGYTIYF
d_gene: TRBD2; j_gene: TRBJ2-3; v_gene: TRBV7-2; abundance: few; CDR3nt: TGTGCCAGCAGCAGAGCTAGCGGGGGCACAGATACGCAGTATTTT; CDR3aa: CASSRASGGTDTQYF
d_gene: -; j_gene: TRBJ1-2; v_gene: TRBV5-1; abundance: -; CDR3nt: TGCGCCAGCAGGGGCCTCAAGGCGCTCTATGGCTACACCTTC; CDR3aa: CASRGLKALYGYTF
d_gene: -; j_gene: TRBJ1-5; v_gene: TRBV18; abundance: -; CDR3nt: TGTGCCAGCTCACGATCAGGGTTTGGACAGCCCCAGCATTTT; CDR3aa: CASSRSGFGQPQHF
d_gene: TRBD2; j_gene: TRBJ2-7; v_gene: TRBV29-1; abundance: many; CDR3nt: TGCAGCGCCCCTGCGGGGGACGAGCAGTACTTC; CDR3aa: CSAPAGDEQYF
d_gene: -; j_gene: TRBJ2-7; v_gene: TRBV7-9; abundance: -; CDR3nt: TGTGCCAGCAGCGCCGACAACTCCTACGAGCAGTACTTC; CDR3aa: CASSADNSYEQYF
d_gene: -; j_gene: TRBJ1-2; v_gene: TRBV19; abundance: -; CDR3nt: TGTGCCAGTAGTTGGCCCCGGAACTTCTATGGCTACACCTTC; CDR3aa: CASSWPRNFYGYTF
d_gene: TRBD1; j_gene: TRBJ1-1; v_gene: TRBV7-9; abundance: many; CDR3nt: TGTGCCAGCGCGGGACAGATGAACACTGAAGCTTTCTTT; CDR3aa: CASAGQMNTEAFF
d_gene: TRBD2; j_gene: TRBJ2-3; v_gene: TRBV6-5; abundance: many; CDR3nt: TGTGCCAGCAGTTATCGGGGGGGCACAGATACGCAGTATTTT; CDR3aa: CASSYRGGTDTQYF
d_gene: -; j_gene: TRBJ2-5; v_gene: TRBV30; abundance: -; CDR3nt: TGTGCCTGGAGTGTCCGGGGTGGGTTGGAGACCCAGTACTTC; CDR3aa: CAWSVRGGLETQYF
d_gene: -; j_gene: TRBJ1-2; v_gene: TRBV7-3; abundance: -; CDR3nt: TGTGCCAGCAGCCCCGACGCCCGGGACTATGGCTACACCTTC; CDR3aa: CASSPDARDYGYTF
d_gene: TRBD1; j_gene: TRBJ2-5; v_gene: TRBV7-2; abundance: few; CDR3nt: TGTGCCAGCAGCTCGGGACAGGGGCGACAAGAGACCCAGTACTTC; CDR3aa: CASSSGQGRQETQYF
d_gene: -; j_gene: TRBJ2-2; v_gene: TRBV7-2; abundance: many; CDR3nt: TGTGCCAGCAGCTTAAATGCCTTCGTGGCAGGGGGAGGCGGGGAGCTGTTTTTT; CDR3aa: CASSLNAFVAGGGGELFF
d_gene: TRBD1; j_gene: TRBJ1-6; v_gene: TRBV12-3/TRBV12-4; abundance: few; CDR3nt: TGTGCCAGCAGCTTAGCTCAGACAGGGAGGAATTTTAATTCACCCCTCCACTTT; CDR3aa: CASSLAQTGRNFNSPLHF
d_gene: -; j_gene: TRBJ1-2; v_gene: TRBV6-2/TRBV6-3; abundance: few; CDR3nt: TGTGCCAGCAGCCGACCCGGAGGGCACACCGAGGAGGGCTACACCTTC; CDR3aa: CASSRPGGHTEEGYTF
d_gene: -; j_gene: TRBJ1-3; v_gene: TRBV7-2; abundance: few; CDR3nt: TGTGCCAGCAGCCTCGTCGGGACCTCTGGAAACACCATATATTTT; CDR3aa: CASSLVGTSGNTIYF
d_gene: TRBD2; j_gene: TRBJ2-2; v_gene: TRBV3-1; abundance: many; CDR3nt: TGTGCCAGCAGCCAGCTAGCGGGGGCGAACACCGGGGAGCTGTTTTTT; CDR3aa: CASSQLAGANTGELFF
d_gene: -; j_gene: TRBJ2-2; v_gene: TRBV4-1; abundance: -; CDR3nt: TGCGCCAGCAGCCAAGCCTTCGGTACAGGAATTCCCGGGGAGCTGTTTTTT; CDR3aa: CASSQAFGTGIPGELFF
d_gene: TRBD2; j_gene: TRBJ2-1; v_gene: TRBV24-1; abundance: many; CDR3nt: TGTGCCACCGCGGGGGTCCTTCCTGAGCAGTTCTTC; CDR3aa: CATAGVLPEQFF
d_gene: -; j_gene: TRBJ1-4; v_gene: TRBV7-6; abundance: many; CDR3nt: TGTGCCAGCAGCTTAGGGGGGCTAGGGGAAAAACTGTTTTTT; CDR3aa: CASSLGGLGEKLFF
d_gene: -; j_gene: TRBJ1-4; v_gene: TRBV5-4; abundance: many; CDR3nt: TGTGCCAGCAGCACTCACTCGGGAGCTAATGAAAAACTGTTTTTT; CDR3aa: CASSTHSGANEKLFF
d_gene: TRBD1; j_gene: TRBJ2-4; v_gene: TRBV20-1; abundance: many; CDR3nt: TGCAGTGCTAGAACCGGACAGGGGCCGAACAAAAACATTCAGTACTTC; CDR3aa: CSARTGQGPNKNIQYF
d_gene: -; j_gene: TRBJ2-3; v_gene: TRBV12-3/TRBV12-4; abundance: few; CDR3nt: TGTGCCAGCAGATCCGGGACCTTTAACTTCGCTAGCACAGATACGCAGTATTTT; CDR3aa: CASRSGTFNFASTDTQYF
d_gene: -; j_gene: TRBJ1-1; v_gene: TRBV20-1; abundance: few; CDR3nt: TGCAGTGCTCACTCGGGGTACACTGAAGCTTTCTTT; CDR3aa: CSAHSGYTEAFF
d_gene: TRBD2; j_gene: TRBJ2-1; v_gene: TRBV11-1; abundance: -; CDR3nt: TGTGCCAGCAGGCCCTCTAGCGGGGCGTACAATGAGCAGTTCTTC; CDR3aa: CASRPSSGAYNEQFF
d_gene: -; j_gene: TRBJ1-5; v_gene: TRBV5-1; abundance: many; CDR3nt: TGCGCCAGCAGCTTGGGGGCAGACAATCAGCCCCAGCATTTT; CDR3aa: CASSLGADNQPQHF
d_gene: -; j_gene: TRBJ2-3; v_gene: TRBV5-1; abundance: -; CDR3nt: TGCGCCAGCACCTGGGCGGGGAACCCCACAGATACGCAGTATTTT; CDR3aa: CASTWAGNPTDTQYF
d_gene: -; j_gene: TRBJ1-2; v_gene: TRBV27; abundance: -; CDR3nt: TGTGCCAGCAGTTTATCGGTGGGAGATGGCTACACCTTC; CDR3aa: CASSLSVGDGYTF